These 27 T cell receptor beta chains share one sample of origin, sequenced in a study of blood T cells in healthy people across ages. Alongside a J-beta primer mix, a sample-barcoded 5' primer served in a second PCR lasting about 7 to 11 cycles. Using its own MiXCR run on the 5' RACE reads, TCRdb lists one record per CDR3 protein. The table includes around 1,000,000 distinct CDR3 sequences, almost 25% detected once. This same sample was also taken into another study, of T cells of mothers and their children.

Input material: blood. These receptors all stem from a girl aged 2-15 years in good health.

V and J are TRBV7-2 and TRBJ1-1; no firm D call. Per germline, CDR1 SGHTA and CDR2 FQGNSA. Trimming shortened V by 4 bases and J by 3 bases, and 15 bases separated the two germline ends. CDR3 length: 15 residues. The chain's CDR3 is CASSSALGWDTEAFF. The CDR3 DNA is TGTGCCAGCAGCTCCGCTCTGGGCTGGGACACTGAAGCTTTCTTT.

The chain joins TRBV29-1 to TRBJ1-4, with TRBD1 matching 9 bases. V lost 5 bases, J lost 4 bases, and 2 bases stayed unmatched. This CDR3 comprises 13 residues. Looked up from germline, CDR1 is SQVTM and CDR2 is ANQGSEA. Here the CDR3 DNA reads TGCAGCGTTCAGACAGGGGGTAATGAAAAACTGTTTTTT. It yields the protein CSVQTGGNEKLFF.

The chain carries TRBV12-3 or TRBV12-4 and TRBJ2-2; TRBD2 matches 13 bases. This CDR3 comprises 19 residues. V lost 11 bases and J lost 5; bases outside the gene matches: 20. CDR3 sequence reads: CAPAPGCRLAGGGTGELFF. For the CDR3, the DNA is TGTGCCCCCGCCCCGGGGTGTCGACTAGCGGGAGGAGGTACCGGGGAGCTGTTTTTT.

This chain uses TRBV14 with TRBJ2-5; no clear D gene. The tail of the sequence fits TRBJ2-1 better, so the J call may be wrong. The CDR3 has 14 residues. Germline V CDR1 and CDR2: SGHDN, FVKESK. In DNA form, the CDR3 reads TGTGCCAGCAGCTGGTTTGGGCTTTCCAATGAGCAGTTCTTC. As protein: CASSWFGLSNEQFF.

This clonotype has just a few counts. The V gene is TRBV3-1, the J gene TRBJ2-5; the D call may be TRBD1 or TRBD2 (6 bases each). Germline loops: CDR1 LGHDT, CDR2 YNNKEL (reference sequence). With 8 bases removed from V and 2 bases from J, the gap between germline ends came to 15 bases. This CDR3 is 14 amino acids long. The DNA for the CDR3 is TGTGCCAGCGGCCGGGGGCGGATACAAGAGACCCAGTACTTC. Translating gives CASGRGRIQETQYF.

CDR3 residues: CASAGQGVSNTGELFF. The CDR3 DNA sequence: TGCGCCAGCGCGGGACAGGGGGTGTCGAACACCGGGGAGCTGTTTTTT. The chain has TRBV5-1 and TRBJ2-2; TRBD1 aligns across 11 bases. Germline loops: CDR1 SGHRS, CDR2 YFSETQ. Germline trimming cut 7 bases from V and 0 bases from J; bases unmatched to any gene: 5. This CDR3 contains 16 residues. The entire variable domain, with the rest obtained from reference TRBV5-1 and TRBJ2-2, is as follows: KAGVTQTPRYLIKTRGQQVTLSCSPISGHRSVSWYQQTPGQGLQFLFEYFSETQRNKGNFPGRFSGRQFSNSRSEMNVSTLELGDSALYLCASAGQGVSNTGELFFGEGSRLTVL.

This clonotype was seen more than once but under ten times. The rearrangement uses TRBV2 and TRBJ2-5, with TRBD2 as a possible D gene (5 bases). Germline V gene lookup returns CDR1 SNHLY and CDR2 FYNNEI. Trimming cost V 7 bases and J 4 bases, with 19 bases left between them. CDR3 length: 15 amino acids. This chain's CDR3 is CASTAGPGRGETQYF. CDR3 DNA: TGTGCCAGCACGGCGGGTCCAGGACGTGGAGAGACCCAGTACTTC.

The chain joins TRBV4-1 to TRBJ2-7, with a possible D match to TRBD2 (5 bases). The length of the CDR3 is 13 residues. The V end lost 5 bases, the J end lost 5 bases, and 13 bases lay between the germline ends. Germline lookup yields CDR1 MGHRA and CDR2 YSYEKL. Written as DNA, the CDR3 is TGCGCCAGCAGCGCTAGCATAGGACACGAGCAGTACTTC. Amino acid sequence: CASSASIGHEQYF.

The table lists this clonotype with a few counts. This chain connects TRBV12-3 or TRBV12-4 to TRBJ2-7, with TRBD2 identical over 8 bases. CDR3 size: 14 residues. The junction had 7 bases not matched to a gene; V was cut back by 5 bases and J by 4 bases. The CDR3 spells CASSIHGLAYEQYF. The CDR3 DNA sequence: TGTGCCAGCAGTATCCACGGACTAGCTTACGAGCAGTACTTC.

The CDR3 spells CASSLYRTAFQETQYF. As DNA, the CDR3 is TGTGCCAGCAGTTTATACCGGACAGCTTTTCAAGAGACCCAGTACTTC. V is TRBV28 and J is TRBJ2-5, with a weak D call TRBD1 (6 bases). The CDR3 has 16 amino acids. V was pared by 1 base and J by 2 bases, with 14 bases between. Germline assignment: CDR1 MDHEN and CDR2 SYDVKM.

J is TRBJ1-1 and V is TRBV7-9; D remains ambiguous. The germline V and J ends were trimmed by 5 bases and 1 base, with 14 bases remaining between them. CDR3 length: 15 residues. Germline V CDR1 and CDR2: SEHNR, FQNEAQ (reference sequence). The CDR3 loop is CASSLYGVGNTEAFF. CDR3 bases: TGTGCCAGCAGCCTTTATGGGGTGGGGAACACTGAAGCTTTCTTT.

This chain links TRBV4-3 with TRBJ2-7, with 8 bases identical to TRBD2. The germline V gene has CDR1 LGHNA and CDR2 YSLEER. The CDR3 is made up of 15 amino acids. Unmatched junction bases numbered 4, after V lost 0 bases and J lost 3 bases. Here the CDR3 DNA reads TGCGCCAGCAGCCAAGATCGGGGGGGAATCTACGAGCAGTACTTC. Translated, it gives CASSQDRGGIYEQYF.

A note on this clonotype: Compared with germline, one end of the junction differs, possibly owing to a read error. This chain connects TRBV7-2 to TRBJ2-1, with no clear D. Looked up from germline, CDR1 is SGHTA and CDR2 is FQGNSA. This CDR3 has 15 amino acids. The CDR3 loop is CVSSLAGFDYNEQFF. CDR3 DNA: TGTGTCAGCAGCTTAGCTGGCTTCGATTACAATGAGCAGTTCTTC.

CDR3 coding DNA: TGTGCCAGCAGTACGGGGCCGTCTAGTTCCGGCTACACCTTC. It is translated as CASSTGPSSSGYTF. V and J are TRBV28 and TRBJ1-2; maybe TRBD1 (5 bases). This CDR3 region has 14 residues. Trimming stripped 5 bases from V and 8 bases from J, with 18 bases between. The germline V gene has CDR1 MDHEN and CDR2 SYDVKM.

In DNA, the CDR3 is TGTGCCACCAGCATGGGACAGGCCTACACAGATACGCAGTATTTT. Its translation is CATSMGQAYTDTQYF. The gene calls are TRBV15 and TRBJ2-3, with 8 nucleotides matching TRBD1. Germline loops: CDR1 LNHNV, CDR2 YYDKDF (reference sequence). The ends lost 4 bases at V and 2 bases at J; junction bases unmatched: 5. The CDR3 extends over 15 amino acids.

This clonotype was observed a handful of times. The rearrangement joins TRBV7-3 to TRBJ2-5; 10 bases line up with TRBD2. The tail of the sequence fits TRBJ2-1 better, so the J call may be wrong. The CDR3 sequence is 16 residues long. Germline CDR1 SGHTA, CDR2 FQGTGA. This CDR3 is CASSLREAGGASEQFF. CDR3 DNA: TGTGCCAGCAGCTTAAGAGAAGCGGGGGGGGCGAGTGAGCAGTTCTTC.

V gene TRBV9 combines with J gene TRBJ2-3; the match to TRBD2 covers 13 bases. Trimming took 2 bases from V and 6 from J; bases not matched to a gene: 18. Germline loops: CDR1 SGDLS, CDR2 YYNGEE. The CDR3 is 20 amino acids. The CDR3 reads CASSVRSGTSGVSLADTQYF. CDR3 sequence (DNA): TGTGCCAGCAGCGTCCGTTCAGGGACTAGCGGGGTCTCTCTAGCGGATACGCAGTATTTT.

This sequence joins TRBV11-1 and TRBJ2-7; D may match TRBD1 or TRBD2 (5 bases each). Germline CDR1 SGHAT, CDR2 FQDESV (reference sequence). The CDR3 has 14 residues. The V end was cut by 5 bases, the J end by 3 bases, with 14 bases between. Written as DNA, the CDR3 is TGTGCCAGCAGCCCTATAGGGGAGTTCTACGAGCAGTACTTC. Protein: CASSPIGEFYEQYF.

V is TRBV2 and J is TRBJ2-2, with 10 bases that match TRBD2. Trimming cost V 6 bases and J 5 bases; bases outside gene matches: 6. This CDR3 is built from 15 residues. The germline V gene encodes CDR1 SNHLY and CDR2 FYNNEI. In DNA form, the CDR3 reads TGTGCCAGCAGGGGTTCTAGCGGGAGAACCGGGGAGCTGTTTTTT. Its translation is CASRGSSGRTGELFF.

A few counts support this clonotype. The rearrangement joins TRBV5-6 to TRBJ2-7; no definite D call. Trimming removed 4 bases at V and 5 bases at J, with 16 bases between. Germline CDR1 and CDR2: SGHDT and YYEEEE. The CDR3 is made up of 14 amino acids. The CDR3 region has the DNA TGTGCCAGCAGCCTGGCCAGGTTTACCGACGAGCAGTACTTC. This encodes CASSLARFTDEQYF.

This clonotype was observed at least ten times. The CDR3 bases are TGTGCCAGCAGCCACGATATTGCTAGCGGGGGGATCTACGTATACAATGAGCAGTTCTTC. Its protein is CASSHDIASGGIYVYNEQFF. The chain is built from TRBV7-9 and TRBJ2-1, with 11 nucleotides matching TRBD2. The CDR3 is 20 residues long. The germline gives CDR1 SEHNR, CDR2 FQNEAQ (reference sequence). J was trimmed by 4 bases and V by 5 bases; bases with no gene match: 19.

On this clonotype itself: At one end the junction does not follow the germline gene, possibly because of a read error. The chain links TRBV7-9 to TRBJ2-7; D ambiguous. Germline V gives CDR1 SEHNR, CDR2 FQNEAQ (reference sequence). The CDR3 extends over 13 amino acids. CDR3 region: CASSSRKRYEQYF. The DNA for the CDR3 is TGTGCCAGCAGCTCCAGAAAACGATACGAGCAGTATTTC.

The genes are TRBV29-1 and TRBJ2-5; weak D call: TRBD1 (5 bases). The last part of the DNA fits TRBJ2-7 better; the J call may be wrong. CDR3 length equals 12 residues. Germline-derived CDR1 and CDR2 are SQVTM and ANQGSEA. CDR3 sequence (DNA): TGCAGCGTTAGAGACAGAACATACGAGCAGTACTTC. It is translated as CSVRDRTYEQYF.

The chain employs TRBV10-3 and TRBJ1-6, with a tentative D call TRBD1 (5 bases). CDR1 ENHRY and CDR2 SYGVKD come from the germline V gene. The CDR3 totals 13 residues. Trimming took off 0 bases at V and 14 bases at J, with 11 bases between the two ends. The CDR3 nucleotides are TGTGCCATCAGTGAGTCGAAGGGGTATACCCTCCACTTT. This translates into CAISESKGYTLHF.

Only a few counts were recorded for this clonotype. The rearrangement joins TRBV6-5 to TRBJ2-3; TRBD1 might be the D (5 bases). V lost 5 bases, J lost 7 bases, and 19 bases lay in between. Per the germline V gene, CDR1 is MNHEY and CDR2 is SVGAGI. The CDR3 contains 15 residues. In DNA, the CDR3 is TGTGCCAGCAGTGACACCGACAGTTACCTAAATACGCAGTATTTT. This sequence encodes CASSDTDSYLNTQYF.

This chain links TRBV28 with TRBJ1-5, with D unresolved. Germline values: CDR1 MDHEN, CDR2 SYDVKM. The CDR3 length is 14 residues. V dropped 5 bases and J dropped 3 bases, with 11 bases sitting between them. The CDR3 spells CASSPPALNQPQHF. Written as DNA, the CDR3 is TGTGCCAGCAGTCCCCCGGCCCTCAATCAGCCCCAGCATTTT.

This clonotype was observed a single time. Here the CDR3 reads CAIRDSLAAPQETQYF. Written as DNA, the CDR3 is TGTGCCATCAGGGACTCCCTCGCAGCCCCCCAAGAGACCCAGTACTTC. The rearrangement joins TRBV10-3 to TRBJ2-5, with D possibly being TRBD2 (5 bases). CDR1 is ENHRY and CDR2 is SYGVKD in the germline V gene. This CDR3 has 16 residues. The V end was cut by 6 bases, the J end by 1 base, with 18 bases between.